This T cell receptor beta chain was sequenced for a study of shared clonotypes between healthy human individuals. The sequencing of unsorted PBMC DNA took place on ten immunoSEQ deep assay plates. Generated by immunoSEQ multiplex PCR, the TCRdb table keeps only in-frame clones and is missing some. The table lists about 480,000 clones, roughly 78% of them singletons. Study conclusions and caveats: Among donors, clonotype sharing was expected to be affected by sequencing depth.

Germline values: CDR1 SGHDT, CDR2 YYEEEE. The CDR3 length is 15 residues. The ends lost 4 bases at V and 4 bases at J; junction bases unmatched: 7. This clone was recorded a few times. Its antigen is as yet unknown. The J gene is TRBJ1-1, the V gene TRBV5-6; 10 bases line up with TRBD1. This clonotype originated in a woman aged 40 to 50 in good health. Some clones in this sample may be carry-over from other donors' samples. Material: PBMCs. The CDR3 region is CASSTDRGFGTEAFF. As DNA, the CDR3 is TGTGCCAGCAGCACGGACAGGGGGTTTGGCACTGAAGCTTTCTTT.